These T cell receptor beta chains were read from a single sample in a study of TIL therapy for anti-PD-1-resistant metastatic lung cancer. TCRdb keeps only in-frame clones here, not all; method: immunoSEQ multiplex PCR. The sample shows tens of thousands of clones, 80% to 90% of them seen only once. Source: blood, taken at baseline. The receptors originated from a person between 30 and 80 years old with non-small cell lung cancer. CDR3s include the opening cysteine and the closing phenylalanine or tryptophan. A D gene is named only where the DNA matches it firmly. Clone sizes are given selectively: once, few, many, or a class where the clone is expanded.

D gene | clone size | J gene | V gene | CDR3 protein | CDR3 DNA
. | . | TRBJ2-3 | TRBV6-1 | CASSEQGIRDTQYF | TGTGCCAGCAGTGAACAGGGTATCAGGGATACGCAGTATTTT
TRBD2 | . | TRBJ2-1 | TRBV7-6 | CASSPGLAGGVDEQFF | TGTGCCAGCAGCCCGGGACTAGCGGGAGGGGTAGATGAGCAGTTCTTC
. | . | TRBJ2-3 | TRBV5-6 | CASSLGAPDTQYF | TGTGCCAGCAGCCTGGGGGCCCCAGATACGCAGTATTTT
. | . | TRBJ2-2 | TRBV7-3 | CASSLDLGELFF | TGTGCCAGCAGCTTGGATTTAGGGGAGCTGTTTTTT
TRBD1 | few | TRBJ1-6 | TRBV5-6 | CASSLRTGSGDSPLHF | TGTGCCAGCAGCCTCCGGACAGGGTCCGGCGATTCACCCCTCCACTTT
. | . | TRBJ1-4 | TRBV30 | CAWSHPGRSGEKLFF | TGTGCCTGGAGCCACCCGGGGAGGTCGGGTGAAAAACTGTTTTTT
. | . | TRBJ1-1 | TRBV5-6 | CASSLDGRSNTEAFF | TGTGCCAGCAGCTTGGATGGCAGGTCGAACACTGAAGCTTTCTTT
. | . | TRBJ1-3 | TRBV5-1 | CASSLGGPRDTIYF | TGCGCCAGCAGCTTAGGGGGGCCGCGAGACACCATATATTTT
TRBD1 | . | TRBJ1-3 | TRBV9 | CASSFPRQGNSGNTIYF | TGTGCCAGCAGCTTCCCGCGACAGGGTAACTCTGGAAACACCATATATTTT
TRBD1 | . | TRBJ1-5 | TRBV5-1 | CASSYDRGEGQPQHF | TGCGCCAGCAGCTACGACAGGGGTGAGGGTCAGCCCCAGCATTTT
TRBD1 | . | TRBJ2-5 | TRBV7-8 | CASSLRDRVGETQYF | TGTGCCAGCAGCTTAAGAGACAGGGTCGGGGAGACCCAGTACTTC
TRBD1 | . | TRBJ1-4 | TRBV7-2 | CASSPRTGHTEKLFF | TGTGCCAGCAGCCCACGGACAGGGCATACTGAAAAACTGTTTTTT
TRBD2 | . | TRBJ2-1 | TRBV27 | CASSLISGGAGEQFF | TGTGCCAGCAGTTTAATTAGCGGGGGGGCGGGTGAGCAGTTCTTC
. | . | TRBJ2-1 | TRBV4-3 | CASSTMGILNEQFF | TGCGCCAGCAGCACCATGGGGATCTTGAATGAGCAGTTCTTC
TRBD2 | . | TRBJ2-7 | TRBV7-2 | CASSRSVAGASYEQYF | TGTGCCAGCAGCCGCAGTGTCGCGGGAGCTTCCTACGAGCAGTACTTC
TRBD2 | . | TRBJ2-3 | TRBV7-9 | CASSPEEREGRSTDTQYF | TGTGCCAGCAGTCCCGAAGAGCGGGAGGGCCGTAGCACAGATACGCAGTATTTT
. | once | TRBJ2-7 | TRBV11-2 | CASSLDRGRQSLYEQYF | TGTGCCAGCAGCTTAGACAGGGGCCGTCAATCCCTCTACGAGCAGTACTTC
. | . | TRBJ1-5 | TRBV4-3 | CASSQDMEVQPQHF | TGCGCCAGCAGCCAAGATATGGAGGTTCAGCCCCAGCATTTT
. | . | TRBJ2-3 | TRBV18 | CASAADQADTQYF | TGTGCCAGCGCCGCAGATCAAGCAGATACGCAGTATTTT
. | . | TRBJ2-7 | TRBV5-1 | CASSLTGVGYEQYF | TGCGCCAGCAGCTTGACGGGGGTTGGGTACGAGCAGTACTTC
TRBD2 | . | TRBJ2-1 | TRBV27 | CASTTSGSGYNEQFF | TGTGCCAGCACCACTAGCGGGAGTGGGTACAATGAGCAGTTCTTC
TRBD2 | . | TRBJ2-5 | TRBV11-2 | CASSLGRGGTRETQYF | TGTGCCAGCAGCTTAGGGCGGGGGGGAACGCGGGAGACCCAGTACTTC
. | . | TRBJ2-5 | TRBV6-2/TRBV6-3 | CASSYGGGTETQYF | TGTGCCAGCAGTTACGGGGGCGGGACAGAGACCCAGTACTTC
. | . | TRBJ1-4 | TRBV19 | CASSTYNEKLFF | TGTGCCAGTAGTACCTATAATGAAAAACTGTTTTTT
. | . | TRBJ2-1 | TRBV18 | CASSPGLGENGPNEQFF | TGTGCCAGCTCCCCGGGTCTTGGGGAGAATGGGCCCAATGAGCAGTTCTTC
. | . | TRBJ2-1 | TRBV4-3 | CASSQEPGSYNEQFF | TGCGCCAGCAGCCAAGAACCGGGGAGCTACAATGAGCAGTTCTTC
. | . | TRBJ2-7 | TRBV6-5 | CASTFRDTLYEQYF | TGTGCCAGCACCTTCCGGGACACCCTCTACGAGCAGTACTTC
. | . | TRBJ1-2 | TRBV18 | CASSPGEVSGYTF | TGTGCCAGCTCACCTGGGGAAGTCAGTGGCTACACCTTC
. | few | TRBJ1-2 | TRBV9 | CASSVESRNYGYTF | TGTGCCAGCAGCGTAGAATCCCGTAACTATGGCTACACCTTC
. | . | TRBJ1-5 | TRBV19 | CASSILMGVPSNQPQHF | TGTGCCAGTAGTATTCTGATGGGGGTCCCCAGCAATCAGCCCCAGCATTTT
. | once | TRBJ2-7 | TRBV19 | CASSPALVAEAYEQYF | TGTGCCAGTAGCCCGGCCCTGGTAGCGGAGGCCTACGAGCAGTACTTC
TRBD2 | once | TRBJ2-7 | TRBV28 | CASSLREGYEQYF | TGTGCCAGCAGTTTAAGGGAGGGGTACGAGCAGTACTTC
. | once | TRBJ1-1 | TRBV4-2 | CASSQEFSSNTEAFF | TGTGCCAGCAGCCAAGAATTCTCCTCGAACACTGAAGCTTTCTTT
. | . | TRBJ1-2 | TRBV24-1 | CATSDHGHGIGYTF | TGTGCCACCAGTGATCACGGACACGGCATCGGCTACACCTTC
TRBD1 | . | TRBJ1-1 | TRBV28 | CASEGDRGRDTEAFF | TGTGCCAGCGAGGGGGACAGGGGGAGAGACACTGAAGCTTTCTTT
. | . | TRBJ2-3 | TRBV7-9 | CAITISSTDTQYF | TGTGCCATCACAATATCTAGCACAGATACGCAGTATTTT
. | few | TRBJ2-2 | TRBV6-4 | CASSEGHTGELFF | TGTGCCAGCAGTGAAGGCCACACCGGGGAGCTGTTTTTT
. | . | TRBJ1-5 | TRBV29-1 | CSVGDARNQPQHF | TGCAGCGTTGGGGACGCTAGGAATCAGCCCCAGCATTTT
. | once | TRBJ1-6 | TRBV5-5 | CASSNYNSPLHF | TGTGCCAGCAGCAATTATAATTCACCCCTCCACTTT
. | . | TRBJ2-5 | TRBV5-4 | CASSHRDQETQYF | TGTGCCAGCAGCCACAGGGACCAAGAGACCCAGTACTTC
TRBD1 | . | TRBJ1-1 | TRBV4-2 | CASSQPTGREVEAFF | TGTGCCAGCAGCCAACCGACAGGGCGTGAAGTTGAAGCTTTCTTT
TRBD2 | once | TRBJ2-7 | TRBV6-5 | CATTPAGGLYEQYF | TGTGCCACCACCCCCGCGGGAGGCCTCTACGAGCAGTACTTC
. | . | TRBJ2-2 | TRBV2 | CASSEIGELFF | TGTGCCAGCAGTGAGATCGGGGAGCTGTTTTTT
. | few | TRBJ1-3 | TRBV27 | CASSTPGPRSGNTIYF | TGTGCCAGCAGTACCCCGGGCCCTAGGTCTGGAAACACCATATATTTT
. | . | TRBJ1-1 | TRBV19 | CASSMNTQNTEAFF | TGTGCCAGTAGTATGAACACTCAGAACACTGAAGCTTTCTTT
TRBD1 | . | TRBJ2-2 | TRBV7-9 | CASSPGPGQGVITGELFF | TGTGCCAGCAGCCCAGGGCCGGGACAGGGGGTGATCACCGGGGAGCTGTTTTTT
TRBD1 | . | TRBJ2-2 | TRBV11-3 | CASSRPGQGAGELFF | TGTGCCAGCAGCCGCCCGGGACAGGGGGCCGGGGAGCTGTTTTTT
. | few | TRBJ2-2 | TRBV5-1 | CASSFTTGTGELFF | TGCGCCAGCAGCTTTACTACGGGCACCGGGGAGCTGTTTTTT
TRBD2 | . | TRBJ2-1 | TRBV20-1 | CSASTRTSGGVSYNEQFF | TGCAGTGCTAGTACCAGGACTAGCGGGGGGGTCTCCTACAATGAGCAGTTCTTC
. | . | TRBJ1-5 | TRBV5-1 | CASSLGGYSNQPQHF | TGCGCCAGCAGCTTGGGAGGGTATAGCAATCAGCCCCAGCATTTT
. | once | TRBJ2-1 | TRBV9 | CASSGAGSEQFF | TGTGCCAGCAGTGGGGCGGGATCAGAGCAGTTCTTC
TRBD1 | few | TRBJ1-5 | TRBV9 | CASSDSDRVNQPQHF | TGTGCCAGCAGCGACTCAGACAGGGTCAATCAGCCCCAGCATTTT
. | . | TRBJ1-1 | TRBV2 | CASCFSVNTEAFF | TGTGCCAGCTGCTTTTCCGTGAACACTGAAGCTTTCTTT
. | once | TRBJ2-5 | TRBV24-1 | CATPPASVFYQETQYF | TGTGCCACCCCGCCGGCTAGCGTATTCTACCAAGAGACCCAGTACTTC
. | once | TRBJ2-2 | TRBV7-6 | CASSPGATGSTGELFF | TGTGCCAGCAGCCCCGGGGCCACAGGGTCCACCGGGGAGCTGTTTTTT